The 32 T cell receptor beta chains below come from one sample, sequenced in a study of radiation and T cells in renal cell carcinoma. TCRdb keeps only in-frame clones here, not all; method: immunoSEQ multiplex PCR. Among some 150,000 clones listed, over 80% were seen once. Time point: baseline pretreatment blood. Sample treatment: 15 Gy SBRT to primary tumor, nephrectomy 4 weeks later. The specimen comprised blood, sampled from a patient whose treatment included radiotherapy and nephrectomy. The receptors here all came from a woman between 45 and 65 years old with renal cell carcinoma.

The rearrangement joins TRBV5-1 to TRBJ2-7; D assignment may be TRBD1 or TRBD2 (5 bases each). V shed 5 bases and J shed 0 bases, with 12 bases lying between them. Germline V lookup: CDR1 SGHRS, CDR2 YFSETQ. This CDR3 is built from 14 residues. CDR3 sequence (DNA): TGCGCCAGCAGGAGGGACGTCCTCTCCTACGAGCAGTACTTC. Its translation is CASRRDVLSYEQYF.

This chain joins TRBV5-1 and TRBJ1-4; the match to TRBD1 covers 8 bases. The length of the CDR3 is 14 residues. J lost 8 bases, V lost 2 bases, and 5 bases had no gene match. Germline V gene lookup returns CDR1 SGHRS and CDR2 YFSETQ. CDR3 residues: CASSFRGLREKLFF. CDR3 DNA sequence: TGCGCCAGCAGCTTCAGGGGGCTGCGAGAAAAACTGTTTTTT.

The chain employs TRBV5-4 and TRBJ1-1, with D possibly matching TRBD1 (5 bases). This CDR3 has 16 residues. CDR1 is SGHNT and CDR2 is YYREEE in the germline V gene (reference sequence). V was shortened by 4 bases and J by 3 bases, with 19 bases between the two germline ends. The DNA for the CDR3 is TGTGCCAGCAGCCCGGGAGGGGTAAGACTCCACACTGAAGCTTTCTTT. It encodes CASSPGGVRLHTEAFF. The variable domain in full, with the rest retrieved from reference TRBV5-4 and TRBJ1-1, is ETGVTQSPTHLIKTRGQQVTLRCSSQSGHNTVSWYQQALGQGPQFIFQYYREEENGRGNFPPRFSGLQFPNYSSELNVNALELDDSALYLCASSPGGVRLHTEAFFGQGTRLTVV.

The chain couples TRBV4-3 to TRBJ1-1; D is unresolved. There are 16 residues in the CDR3. The V and J ends lost 0 bases and 2 bases respectively, with 13 bases between them. Germline CDR1 LGHNA, CDR2 YSLEER. The CDR3 DNA follows: TGCGCCAGCAGCCAAGATAGGTCCAGGAGTAACACTGAAGCTTTCTTT. It translates to CASSQDRSRSNTEAFF.

This chain connects TRBV6-5 to TRBJ2-2; D is uncertain. V shed 0 bases and J shed 5 bases, with 10 bases lying between them. Germline V CDR1 and CDR2: MNHEY, SVGAGI. The CDR3 covers 15 residues. Here the CDR3 DNA reads TGTGCCAGCAGTTACTCGCTGGGTTGGACCGGGGAGCTGTTTTTT. It yields the protein CASSYSLGWTGELFF.

The chain has TRBV19 and TRBJ1-1; D is perhaps TRBD1 (5 bases). The CDR3 runs to 14 residues. CDR1 is LNHDA, CDR2 SQIVND, per germline (reference sequence). Trimming shortened V by 8 bases and J by 0 bases, and 13 bases separated the two germline ends. The CDR3: CASLTGGMNTEAFF. The CDR3 bases are TGTGCCAGTCTTACGGGGGGGATGAACACTGAAGCTTTCTTT. The full variable domain, completed using reference TRBV19 and TRBJ1-1, is DGGITQSPKYLFRKEGQNVTLSCEQNLNHDAMYWYRQDPGQGLRLIYYSQIVNDFQKGDIAEGYSVSREKKESFPLTVTSAQKNPTAFYLCASLTGGMNTEAFFGQGTRLTVV.

V gene TRBV30 combines with J gene TRBJ1-4, with a weak D call TRBD1 (5 bases). Between the trimmed V and J ends, which lost 5 bases and 3 bases, there was a span of 13 bases. Germline assignment: CDR1 GTSNPN and CDR2 SVGIG (reference sequence). This CDR3 is built from 14 residues. The chain's CDR3 is CAWCPRGANEKLFF. The CDR3 DNA reads TGTGCCTGGTGCCCCCGGGGGGCTAATGAAAAACTGTTTTTT.

This chain connects TRBV7-7 to TRBJ2-5; TRBD1 is a possible D gene (6 bases). Trimming took off 8 bases at V and 3 bases at J, with 19 bases between the two ends. Germline V gene lookup returns CDR1 SSHAT and CDR2 FNYEAQ (reference sequence). This CDR3 region has 15 residues. The CDR3 protein is CASALGTQVEETQYF. The CDR3 DNA reads TGTGCCAGCGCCCTAGGGACACAGGTCGAAGAGACCCAGTACTTC.

This chain uses TRBV9 with TRBJ1-1, with a weak D call TRBD1 (5 bases). Germline CDR1 reads SGDLS; CDR2 reads YYNGEE. This CDR3 has 16 residues. Trimming shortened V by 2 bases and J by 1 base, and 15 bases separated the two germline ends. The CDR3 here is CASSVGIGAGNTEAFF. DNA of the CDR3: TGTGCCAGCAGCGTTGGAATTGGGGCAGGGAACACTGAAGCTTTCTTT.

V and J are TRBV11-2 and TRBJ2-2; tentative D call: TRBD1 (6 bases). Trimming cost V 3 bases and J 1 base, with 6 bases left between them. CDR1 is SGHAT, CDR2 FQNNGV, per germline. The CDR3 is 14 amino acids. The CDR3 sequence: CASSLGQNTGELFF. The CDR3 DNA is TGTGCCAGCAGCTTGGGACAGAACACCGGGGAGCTGTTTTTT.

Only a few counts were recorded for this clone. The genes are TRBV30 and TRBJ2-6, with D unclear. Trimming took 3 bases from V and 0 from J, leaving 3 bases between them. CDR1 is GTSNPN, CDR2 SVGIG, per germline (reference sequence). The CDR3 has 13 amino acids. The CDR3 is CAWRSSGANVLTF. CDR3 DNA: TGTGCCTGGAGGAGCTCTGGGGCCAACGTCCTGACTTTC.

The chain couples TRBV6-5 to TRBJ1-2, with D perhaps matching TRBD1 (6 bases). This CDR3 spans 15 amino acids. CDR1 is MNHEY and CDR2 is SVGAGI in the germline V gene. V was trimmed by 0 bases and J by 3 bases, leaving 11 bases between them. CDR3 protein: CASSYSVAGDYGYTF. CDR3 coding DNA: TGTGCCAGCAGTTACTCGGTGGCAGGGGACTATGGCTACACCTTC.

The V and J genes are TRBV5-1 and TRBJ1-3, with 8 bases lining up with TRBD1. V was pared by 3 bases and J by 0 bases, with 8 bases of the junction left unmatched. The CDR3 has 17 residues. The germline gives CDR1 SGHRS, CDR2 YFSETQ. This CDR3 is CASSWDRPGHSGNTIYF. CDR3 DNA sequence: TGCGCCAGCAGCTGGGACAGGCCAGGACACTCTGGAAACACCATATATTTT.

The chain combines TRBV10-3 with TRBJ1-1, with D unclear. Trimming shortened V by 2 bases and J by 0 bases, and 4 bases separated the two germline ends. Germline assignment: CDR1 ENHRY and CDR2 SYGVKD. There are 13 residues in the CDR3. The CDR3 coding sequence is TGTGCCATCAGTGAGAGGATGAACACTGAAGCTTTCTTT. Translating gives CAISERMNTEAFF.

The J gene is TRBJ2-7, the V gene TRBV7-2; TRBD2 aligns across 9 bases. Per the germline V gene, CDR1 is SGHTA and CDR2 is FQGNSA. V dropped 3 bases and J dropped 6; count of bases not matched to a gene: 9. The CDR3 spans 15 residues. CDR3: CASSFHGSGRGEQYF. CDR3 in DNA: TGTGCCAGCAGCTTCCATGGTAGCGGGAGAGGCGAGCAGTACTTC. The variable domain in full, completed from reference TRBV7-2 and TRBJ2-7, reads GAGVSQSPSNKVTEKGKDVELRCDPISGHTALYWYRQSLGQGLEFLIYFQGNSAPDKSGLPSDRFSAERTGGSVSTLTIQRTQQEDSAVYLCASSFHGSGRGEQYFGPGTRLTVT.

This sequence joins TRBV18 and TRBJ1-6, with TRBD1 as a possible D gene (5 bases). CDR1 and CDR2 from the germline V gene are KGHSH and LQKENI. Trimming shortened V by 6 bases and J by 7 bases, and 13 bases separated the two germline ends. The CDR3 consists of 14 residues. The CDR3 sequence is CASSQTRGNSPLHF. In nucleotides, the CDR3 is TGTGCCAGCTCCCAGACACGGGGGAATTCACCCCTCCACTTT.

This clone was seen once. The genes are TRBV5-1 and TRBJ1-5; D is uncertain. The germline CDR1 and CDR2 sequences are SGHRS and YFSETQ. This CDR3 has 16 amino acids. With 0 bases removed from V and 0 bases from J, the gap between germline ends came to 10 bases. CDR3 nucleotide sequence: TGCGCCAGCAGCTTGGAAGGCAGCCATAGCAATCAGCCCCAGCATTTT. Protein sequence: CASSLEGSHSNQPQHF. Filled out from reference TRBV5-1 and TRBJ1-5, the complete variable domain reads KAGVTQTPRYLIKTRGQQVTLSCSPISGHRSVSWYQQTPGQGLQFLFEYFSETQRNKGNFPGRFSGRQFSNSRSEMNVSTLELGDSALYLCASSLEGSHSNQPQHFGDGTRLSIL.

This chain joins TRBV12-5 and TRBJ1-5; the match to TRBD1 covers 9 bases. This CDR3 has 13 residues. Germline V CDR1 and CDR2: LGHNT, FRNRAP. V shed 7 bases, J shed 5 bases, and the junction held 3 bases outside the gene matches. CDR3 sequence reads: CASARTGDQPQHF. CDR3 nucleotides: TGTGCTAGTGCCCGGACAGGGGATCAGCCCCAGCATTTT.

The J gene is TRBJ1-3, the V gene TRBV5-6; no definite D call. The CDR3 has 15 residues. The V and J ends lost 0 bases and 1 base respectively, with 8 bases between them. Germline CDR1 reads SGHDT; CDR2 reads YYEEEE. The CDR3, as DNA: TGTGCCAGCAGCTTGGCCACGGGGTCTGGAAACACCATATATTTT. Protein product: CASSLATGSGNTIYF.

This chain joins TRBV29-1 and TRBJ1-6; no reliable D call. The germline V gene has CDR1 SQVTM and CDR2 ANQGSEA. CDR3 length: 14 residues. The ends were cut back, 1 base at V and 6 bases at J, with 10 bases in the middle. The CDR3 sequence is CSVEVDGGNSPLHF. The CDR3 DNA sequence: TGCAGCGTTGAAGTTGACGGCGGTAATTCACCCCTCCACTTT. The full variable domain, in which reference TRBV29-1 and TRBJ1-6 provide the parts outside the CDR3, is SAVISQKPSRDICQRGTSLTIQCQVDSQVTMMFWYRQQPGQSLTLIATANQGSEATYESGFVIDKFPISRPNLTFSTLTVSNMSPEDSSIYLCSVEVDGGNSPLHFGNGTRLTVT.

The rearrangement joins TRBV5-6 to TRBJ1-4, with D maybe TRBD1 (5 bases). The V and J ends lost 1 base and 0 bases respectively, with 16 bases between them. Germline loops: CDR1 SGHDT, CDR2 YYEEEE. The CDR3 covers 18 residues. Written as DNA, the CDR3 is TGTGCCAGCAGCTTGACTGGGGGAGCCGTCCCAACTAATGAAAAACTGTTTTTT. This gives the protein CASSLTGGAVPTNEKLFF.

The V and J genes are TRBV7-2 and TRBJ1-5; 10 nucleotides align to TRBD1. CDR3 size: 16 residues. The junction had 5 bases not matched to a gene; V was cut back by 5 bases and J by 1 base. The V gene's germline CDR1 is SGHTA and CDR2 FQGNSA. CDR3 coding DNA: TGTGCCAGCAGCCCACAGACAGGGGGCAGCAATCAGCCCCAGCATTTT. It specifies CASSPQTGGSNQPQHF.

The rearrangement joins TRBV15 to TRBJ1-5; 9 bases line up with TRBD1. The V and J ends lost 8 bases and 7 bases, in that order; junction bases with no gene match: 9. CDR1 is LNHNV, CDR2 YYDKDF, per germline (reference sequence). This CDR3 has 14 amino acids. CDR3 region: CATATGGQEQPQHF. CDR3 bases: TGTGCCACCGCAACAGGGGGCCAAGAACAGCCCCAGCATTTT.

J is TRBJ2-5 and V is TRBV9; 11 nucleotides agree with TRBD2. The trim removed 0 bases at V and 9 bases at J, leaving 4 bases unmatched. Germline CDR1 and CDR2: SGDLS and YYNGEE. The CDR3 has 14 amino acids. CDR3 protein: CASSVVSSGGPQYF. In DNA, the CDR3 is TGTGCCAGCAGCGTAGTTTCTAGCGGGGGGCCCCAGTACTTC.

This chain connects TRBV18 to TRBJ1-5; 7 positions match TRBD1. The CDR3 sequence is 16 residues long. Germline V lookup: CDR1 KGHSH, CDR2 LQKENI. With 3 bases clipped from V and 7 bases from J, the junction kept 12 bases outside the gene matches. The CDR3: CASSPSGTVRVQPQHF. In nucleotides, the CDR3 is TGTGCCAGCTCACCTTCCGGGACAGTCAGGGTCCAGCCCCAGCATTTT.

V usage is TRBV30 and J usage is TRBJ1-1; TRBD1 matches at 8 bases. CDR3 length equals 14 residues. From germline, CDR1 is GTSNPN and CDR2 SVGIG (reference sequence). V trimming: 1 base; J trimming: 1 base; junction bases outside the gene matches: 2. The CDR3 DNA reads TGTGCCTGGAGTGCCGGGACAGGGAACACTGAAGCTTTCTTT. Its protein is CAWSAGTGNTEAFF. Using reference TRBV30 and TRBJ1-1 for the parts outside the CDR3, the full variable domain is SQTIHQWPATLVQPVGSPLSLECTVEGTSNPNLYWYRQAAGRGLQLLFYSVGIGQISSEVPQNLSASRPQDRQFILSSKKLLLSDSGFYLCAWSAGTGNTEAFFGQGTRLTVV.

The CDR3 spells CASSEPDRVETQYF. The CDR3 bases are TGTGCCAGCAGTGAACCCGACAGGGTGGAGACCCAGTACTTC. The chain couples TRBV25-1 to TRBJ2-5, with 7 bases lining up with TRBD1. Germline V CDR1 and CDR2: MGHDK, SYGVNS. This CDR3 has 14 residues. The J segment lost 5 bases and the V segment lost 2 bases, leaving 5 bases of the junction unmatched. Variable domain in full (rest from reference TRBV25-1 and TRBJ2-5): EADIYQTPRYLVIGTGKKITLECSQTMGHDKMYWYQQDPGMELHLIHYSYGVNSTEKGDLSSESTVSRIRTEHFPLTLESARPSHTSQYLCASSEPDRVETQYFGPGTRLLVL.

This clone was counted once. The chain has TRBV6-6 and TRBJ1-5, with a tentative D call TRBD1 (6 bases). The CDR3 totals 14 residues. V lost 6 bases, J lost 11 bases, and 20 bases lay in between. Germline CDR1 reads MNHNY; CDR2 reads SVGAGI (reference sequence). The CDR3 is CASSLGDKPQAQHF. The CDR3 DNA reads as TGTGCCAGCAGCCTGGGGGACAAACCCCAGGCCCAGCATTTT.

This chain joins TRBV28 and TRBJ1-1; 7 bases align to TRBD1. V was clipped by 6 bases and J by 4 bases; unmatched bases: 5. CDR1 is MDHEN, CDR2 SYDVKM, per germline. The CDR3 is 13 amino acids. The chain's CDR3 is CASSSGGSTEAFF. CDR3 DNA sequence: TGTGCCAGCAGCTCAGGGGGTAGCACTGAAGCTTTCTTT.

The rearrangement joins TRBV28 to TRBJ1-6; D is unresolved. Germline V gives CDR1 MDHEN, CDR2 SYDVKM. The V end was cut by 5 bases, the J end by 2 bases, with 10 bases between. This CDR3 region has 15 residues. CDR3 coding DNA: TGTGCCAGCAGTATAAACATTGCCTATAATTCACCCCTCCACTTT. Its protein is CASSINIAYNSPLHF.

This sequence joins TRBV6-5 and TRBJ2-5, with D hard to call. The end of the DNA is better explained by TRBJ2-7, so the J call may be wrong. The CDR3 covers 14 residues. Germline lookup yields CDR1 MNHEY and CDR2 SVGAGI. Here the CDR3 DNA reads TGTGCCAGCAGCCGTTCGGGTTTAGGGTACGAGCAGTACTTC. Translated: CASSRSGLGYEQYF.

The chain's CDR3 is CASSIGQGAGTEAFF. The CDR3 DNA reads as TGTGCCAGTAGTATCGGGCAGGGGGCTGGCACTGAAGCTTTCTTT. The chain joins TRBV19 to TRBJ1-1; TRBD1 matches 8 bases. The germline gives CDR1 LNHDA, CDR2 SQIVND (reference sequence). CDR3 length equals 15 residues. Losses at the gene ends were 3 bases for V and 4 bases for J; bases not matched to a gene: 7.